This T cell receptor (beta chain) was sequenced in a study of CD8 T cells in Susac syndrome. Random hexamers primed reverse transcription of about 0.5 to 1 ug RNA. Each CDR3 protein is one row after TCRdb ran MiXCR on the immunoSEQ multiplex PCR reads. Of about 71,000 distinct CDR3 sequences detected, over 90% appear once; the ten largest clones hold approximately 0.1%. Sequencing of TCR beta covered CD8+ and CD4+ T cells obtained from blood. In the multiple sclerosis control group, patients were treatment-naive and had stable or active relapsing-remitting disease. The TCR sequence derives from a human donor with multiple sclerosis. The sample consisted of CD4+ T cells from PBMCs.

CDR3 DNA sequence: TGTGCCAGCAGTTTAAAGGAGACCCAGTACTTC. Encoded protein: CASSLKETQYF. The chain has TRBV12-3 or TRBV12-4 and TRBJ2-5; D is unresolved. The CDR3 loop spans 11 amino acids. V was cut by 2 bases and J by 5 bases, with 3 bases left in between.